One and the same sample provided the 8 T cell receptor beta chains below, sequenced in a study of T cell responses to AZD1222 COVID-19 vaccine. Libraries were prepared by immunoSEQ multiplex PCR; TCRdb keeps only in-frame clonotypes and omits some of them. The repertoire holds some 140,000 clones, with 86% as singletons. Sample: peripheral blood, taken on day 0 of MenACWY control vaccination. Receptor source: an adult in good health.

V and J are TRBV9 and TRBJ1-2, with D hard to call. This CDR3 comprises 13 residues. Germline values: CDR1 SGDLS, CDR2 YYNGEE. Trimming stripped 0 bases from V and 4 bases from J, with 7 bases between. As DNA, the CDR3 is TGTGCCAGCAGCGTAGACGCTACCTATGGCTACACCTTC. Residues: CASSVDATYGYTF. Drawing the rest from reference TRBV9 and TRBJ1-2, the complete variable domain is DSGVTQTPKHLITATGQRVTLRCSPRSGDLSVYWYQQSLDQGLQFLIQYYNGEERAKGNILERFSAQQFPDLHSELNLSSLELGDSALYFCASSVDATYGYTFGSGTRLTVV.

The genes are TRBV7-9 and TRBJ2-5; D remains ambiguous. Trimming took off 8 bases at V and 4 bases at J, with 20 bases between the two ends. Germline assignment: CDR1 SEHNR and CDR2 FQNEAQ (reference sequence). The CDR3 length is 15 residues. The CDR3 region has the DNA TGTGCCAGCTCCCCCGTCAGCATCTTCGCAGAGACCCAGTACTTC. The encoded protein is CASSPVSIFAETQYF.

The chain employs TRBV19 and TRBJ1-5; D is ambiguous. Trimming removed 5 bases at V and 6 bases at J, with 8 bases between. There are 12 residues in the CDR3. In germline, CDR1 is LNHDA, CDR2 SQIVND (reference sequence). The CDR3 loop is CASSLFGQPQHF. The CDR3 region has the DNA TGTGCCAGTAGTCTTTTTGGTCAGCCCCAGCATTTT. The variable domain in full, with the rest retrieved from reference TRBV19 and TRBJ1-5, is DGGITQSPKYLFRKEGQNVTLSCEQNLNHDAMYWYRQDPGQGLRLIYYSQIVNDFQKGDIAEGYSVSREKKESFPLTVTSAQKNPTAFYLCASSLFGQPQHFGDGTRLSIL.

V usage is TRBV6-6 and J usage is TRBJ2-1; 7 nucleotides align to TRBD2. The CDR3 is 16 amino acids. Germline trimming cut 5 bases from V and 6 bases from J; bases unmatched to any gene: 13. Per germline, CDR1 MNHNY and CDR2 SVGAGI (reference sequence). CDR3 sequence (DNA): TGTGCCAGCAGTCGATCGTGGGGGAGGGAGGGCAATGAGCAGTTCTTC. This encodes CASSRSWGREGNEQFF.

The chain carries TRBV5-1 and TRBJ2-5; possible D gene TRBD2, 5 bases. Trimming stripped 2 bases from V and 1 base from J, with 9 bases between. The germline V gene has CDR1 SGHRS and CDR2 YFSETQ. This CDR3 has 14 residues. CDR3 nucleotides: TGCGCCAGCAGCTTCGGGGTACCCCAAGAGACCCAGTACTTC. It specifies CASSFGVPQETQYF.

The chain combines TRBV3-1 (or the pseudogene TRBV3-2) with TRBJ1-6; 8 nucleotides align to TRBD1. Per germline, CDR1 LGHDT and CDR2 YNNKEL (reference sequence). V lost 4 bases to trimming and J lost 9 bases; unmatched junction nucleotides: 5. This CDR3 contains 14 residues. CDR3 sequence (DNA): TGTGCCAGCAGCCTCGGGACAGGCGGTTCACCCCTCCACTTT. As protein: CASSLGTGGSPLHF.

V usage is TRBV2 and J usage is TRBJ1-3, with D possibly matching TRBD1 (6 bases). The CDR3 totals 19 residues. V was shortened by 8 bases and J by 0 bases, with 26 bases between the two germline ends. Per the germline V gene, CDR1 is SNHLY and CDR2 is FYNNEI. CDR3 region: CASVEPGHSIPISGNTIYF. The DNA of the CDR3 is TGTGCCAGCGTTGAGCCGGGACACTCCATCCCCATCTCTGGAAACACCATATATTTT.

This clone was found once. This chain joins TRBV5-1 and TRBJ1-3, with a weak D call TRBD1 (6 bases). V was clipped by 4 bases and J by 7 bases, with 15 bases between them. This CDR3 spans 14 amino acids. CDR1 and CDR2 (germline): SGHRS, YFSETQ. CDR3 in DNA: TGCGCCAGCAGCCAACAGGGACTGGAGAACACCATATATTTT. Translating it yields CASSQQGLENTIYF.